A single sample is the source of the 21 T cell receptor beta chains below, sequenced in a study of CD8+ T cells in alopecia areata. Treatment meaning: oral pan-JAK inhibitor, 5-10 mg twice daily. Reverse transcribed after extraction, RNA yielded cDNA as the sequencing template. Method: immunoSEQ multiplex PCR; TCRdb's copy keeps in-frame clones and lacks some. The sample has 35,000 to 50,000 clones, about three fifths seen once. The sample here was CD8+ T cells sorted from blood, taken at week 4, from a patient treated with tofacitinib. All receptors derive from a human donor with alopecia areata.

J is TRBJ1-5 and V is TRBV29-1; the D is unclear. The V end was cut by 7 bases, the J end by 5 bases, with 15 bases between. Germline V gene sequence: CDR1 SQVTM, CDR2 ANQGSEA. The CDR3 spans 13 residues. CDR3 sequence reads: CSAAKNLDQPQHF. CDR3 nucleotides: TGCAGCGCAGCGAAGAATTTAGATCAGCCCCAGCATTTT.

The CDR3 region is CASSLGDSVNEQYF. CDR3 nucleotides: TGTGCCAGCAGCCTGGGGGATAGCGTCAACGAGCAGTACTTC. V gene TRBV14 combines with J gene TRBJ2-7, with D possibly being TRBD1 or TRBD2 (5 bases each). The CDR3 contains 14 residues. V dropped 4 bases and J dropped 5 bases, with 15 bases sitting between them. Germline V gene lookup returns CDR1 SGHDN and CDR2 FVKESK.

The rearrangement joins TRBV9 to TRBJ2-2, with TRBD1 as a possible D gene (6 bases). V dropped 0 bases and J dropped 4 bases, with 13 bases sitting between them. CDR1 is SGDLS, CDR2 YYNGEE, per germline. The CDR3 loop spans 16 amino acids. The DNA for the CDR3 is TGTGCCAGCAGCGTAGATGGCAGGGGCGGCACCGGGGAGCTGTTTTTT. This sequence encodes CASSVDGRGGTGELFF.

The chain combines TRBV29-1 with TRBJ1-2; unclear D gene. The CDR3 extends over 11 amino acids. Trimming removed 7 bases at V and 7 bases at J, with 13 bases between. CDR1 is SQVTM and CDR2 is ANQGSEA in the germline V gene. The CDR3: CSDVRGGGYTF. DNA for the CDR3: TGCAGCGACGTAAGAGGTGGTGGCTACACCTTC.

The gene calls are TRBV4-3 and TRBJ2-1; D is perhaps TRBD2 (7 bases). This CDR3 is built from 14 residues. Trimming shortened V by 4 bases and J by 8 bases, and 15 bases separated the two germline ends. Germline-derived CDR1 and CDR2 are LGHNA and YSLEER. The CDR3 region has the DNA TGCGCCAGCAGCCCTGGGGGGGGCGGGGATGAGCAGTTCTTC. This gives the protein CASSPGGGGDEQFF.

The CDR3 sequence: CASSLGLVLYNEQFF. The CDR3 nucleotides are TGTGCCAGCAGCTTAGGTCTAGTCCTATACAATGAGCAGTTCTTC. The rearrangement links TRBV11-2 to TRBJ2-1, with no clear D. The CDR3 covers 15 residues. Trimming removed 1 base at V and 4 bases at J, with 11 bases between. Germline CDR1 reads SGHAT; CDR2 reads FQNNGV.

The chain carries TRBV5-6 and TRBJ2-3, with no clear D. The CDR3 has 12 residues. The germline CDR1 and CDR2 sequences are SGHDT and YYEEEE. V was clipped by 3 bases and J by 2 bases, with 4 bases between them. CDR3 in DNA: TGTGCCAGCAGCTGGACCACAGATACGCAGTATTTT. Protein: CASSWTTDTQYF.

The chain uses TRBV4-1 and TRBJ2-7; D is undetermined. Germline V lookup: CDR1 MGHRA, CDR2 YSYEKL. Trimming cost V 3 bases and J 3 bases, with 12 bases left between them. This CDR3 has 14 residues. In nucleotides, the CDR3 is TGCGCCAGCAGCCAGGACGACCGAAACTACGAGCAGTACTTC. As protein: CASSQDDRNYEQYF.

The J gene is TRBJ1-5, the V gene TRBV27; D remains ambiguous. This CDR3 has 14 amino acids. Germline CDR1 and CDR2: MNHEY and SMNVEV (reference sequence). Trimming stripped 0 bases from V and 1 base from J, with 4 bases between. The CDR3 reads CASSLSGSNQPQHF. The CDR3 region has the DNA TGTGCCAGCAGTTTATCAGGGAGCAATCAGCCCCAGCATTTT.

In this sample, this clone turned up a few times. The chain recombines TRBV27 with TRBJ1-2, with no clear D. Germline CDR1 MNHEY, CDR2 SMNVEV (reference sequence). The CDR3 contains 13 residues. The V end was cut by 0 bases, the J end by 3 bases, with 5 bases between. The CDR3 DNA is TGTGCCAGCAGTTTATCGAGGGACTATGGCTACACCTTC. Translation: CASSLSRDYGYTF.

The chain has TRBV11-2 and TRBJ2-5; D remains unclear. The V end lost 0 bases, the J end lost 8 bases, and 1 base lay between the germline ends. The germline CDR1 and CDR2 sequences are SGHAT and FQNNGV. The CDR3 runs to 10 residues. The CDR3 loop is CASSLDTQYF. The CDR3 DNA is TGTGCCAGCAGCTTAGACACCCAGTACTTC.

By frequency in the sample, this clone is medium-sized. The CDR3 loop is CASSLGGSWDEQYF. CDR3 DNA sequence: TGTGCCAGCAGCTTAGGAGGGTCGTGGGACGAGCAGTACTTC. The chain links TRBV7-3 to TRBJ2-7, with D possibly being TRBD2 (6 bases). This CDR3 is built from 14 residues. CDR1 is SGHTA and CDR2 is FQGTGA in the germline V gene. The V gene lost 2 bases and the J gene lost 5 bases, with 13 bases spanning the gap.

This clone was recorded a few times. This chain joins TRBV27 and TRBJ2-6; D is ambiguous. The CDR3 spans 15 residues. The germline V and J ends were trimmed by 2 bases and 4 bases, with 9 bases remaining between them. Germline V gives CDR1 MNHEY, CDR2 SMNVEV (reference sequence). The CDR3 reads CASSLQAPGANVLTF. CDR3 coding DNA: TGTGCCAGCAGTTTACAGGCTCCCGGGGCCAACGTCCTGACTTTC.

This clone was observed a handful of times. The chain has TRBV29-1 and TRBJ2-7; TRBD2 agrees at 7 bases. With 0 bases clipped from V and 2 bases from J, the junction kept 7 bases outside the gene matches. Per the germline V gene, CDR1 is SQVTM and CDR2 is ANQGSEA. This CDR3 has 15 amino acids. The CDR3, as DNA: TGCAGCGTTGAAGATGGGTCGGGGGGTCCCTACGAGCAGTACTTC. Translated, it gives CSVEDGSGGPYEQYF.

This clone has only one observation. CDR3 sequence (DNA): TGTGCCAGCAGCTTTGGGGTTACTGAAGCTTTCTTT. Amino acids: CASSFGVTEAFF. V is TRBV13 and J is TRBJ1-1, with D uncertain. Germline V CDR1 and CDR2: PRHDT, FYEKMQ (reference sequence). Trimming pared 3 bases from V and 5 bases from J, leaving 7 bases between. There are 12 residues in the CDR3.

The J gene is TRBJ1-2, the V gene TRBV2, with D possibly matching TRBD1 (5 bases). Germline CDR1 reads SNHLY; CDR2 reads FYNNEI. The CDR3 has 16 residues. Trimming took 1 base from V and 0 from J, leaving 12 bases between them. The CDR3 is CASSEGQTVANYGYTF. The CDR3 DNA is TGTGCCAGCAGTGAAGGTCAGACAGTCGCTAACTATGGCTACACCTTC.

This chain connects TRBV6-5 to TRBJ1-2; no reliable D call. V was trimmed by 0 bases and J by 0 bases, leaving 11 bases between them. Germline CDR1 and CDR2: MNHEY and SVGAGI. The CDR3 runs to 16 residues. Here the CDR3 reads CASSYSRSSSNYGYTF. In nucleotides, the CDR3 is TGTGCCAGCAGTTACTCGAGATCGAGCTCTAACTATGGCTACACCTTC.

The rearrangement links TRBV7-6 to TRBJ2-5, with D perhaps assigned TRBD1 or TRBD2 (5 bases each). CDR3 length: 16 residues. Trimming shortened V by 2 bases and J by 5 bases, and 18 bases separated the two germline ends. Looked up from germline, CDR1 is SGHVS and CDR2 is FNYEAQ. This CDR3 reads CASSLYRQAEGETQYF. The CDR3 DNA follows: TGTGCCAGCAGCTTATACCGGCAGGCTGAGGGGGAGACCCAGTACTTC.

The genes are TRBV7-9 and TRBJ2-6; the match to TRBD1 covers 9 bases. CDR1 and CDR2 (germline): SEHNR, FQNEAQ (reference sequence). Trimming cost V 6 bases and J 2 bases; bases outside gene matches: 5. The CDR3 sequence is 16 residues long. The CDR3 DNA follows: TGTGCCAGCAGTGGGGGACAGGGAGCTGGGGCCAACGTCCTGACTTTC. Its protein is CASSGGQGAGANVLTF.

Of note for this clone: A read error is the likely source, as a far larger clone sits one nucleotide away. CDR3 coding DNA: TGTGTCAGCAGTTTTGATGGGGGCCGACTTTACAATGAGCAGTTCTTC. It translates to CVSSFDGGRLYNEQFF. This sequence joins TRBV27 and TRBJ2-1; D is possibly TRBD1 (6 bases). Germline V gene lookup returns CDR1 MNHEY and CDR2 SMNVEV (reference sequence). This CDR3 comprises 16 residues.

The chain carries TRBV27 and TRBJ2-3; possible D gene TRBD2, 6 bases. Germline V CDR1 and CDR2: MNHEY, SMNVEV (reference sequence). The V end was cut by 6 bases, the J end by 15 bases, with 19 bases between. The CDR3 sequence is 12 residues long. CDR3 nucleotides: TGTGCCAGCAGCCCCCTGGGGGGAGGTTTATATTTT. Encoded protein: CASSPLGGGLYF.